This TCR beta chain was documented in a study of technical replicates of blood from four donors. Germline lookup yields CDR1 MDHEN and CDR2 SYDVKM. The length of the CDR3 is 13 residues. Trimming at V came to 8 bases and at J to 11 bases, leaving 13 bases not matched to a gene. Clones were sequenced by immunoSEQ multiplex PCR, and TCRdb holds only the in-frame ones, with some missing. The profile shows about 70,000 clones, around nine tenths of them singletons. The sample holds one count of this clone. Specimen: T cells isolated from PBMCs. This sequence was found in a human donor in good health. This chain uses TRBV28 with TRBJ1-1; 8 bases line up with TRBD1. The CDR3 bases are TGTGCCAGCGGCAGACAGGGGAAGGTTGGGGCTTTCTTT. Its protein is CASGRQGKVGAFF.